This T cell receptor (beta chain) was identified during a study of read filtering for tumor transcriptome and immune sequencing. Study details: Revised staging placed fewer than ten patients in R-ISS I, some 17 in II, six or seven in III. RNA-seq yielded only about 85 to 1273 TCR reads, IR-seq about 4 to 10.27 million. Broader study findings: In IR-seq, single-read clonotypes were around 85% of clonotypes but around 3.4% of reads. Sorted CD138-negative bone marrow cells were not purified T cells.

This library used around 400 ng RNA and molecular barcoded adaptors spanning alpha/delta and beta/gamma chains. TCRdb ran MiXCR on the reads and lists one entry per CDR3 protein. This table holds more than 100,000 distinct CDR3 sequences, approximately 13% found once. From germline, CDR1 is SGHRS and CDR2 YFSETQ. CDR3 length: 15 residues. Trimming at V came to 1 base and at J to 6 bases, leaving 9 bases not matched to a gene. On this clonotype: What it binds is not known.

This chain uses TRBV5-1 with TRBJ2-7; TRBD2 matches 8 bases. Sequencing was performed on a population of CD138-negative cells sorted from bone marrow. The source of this sequence is a donor at least 40 years old with multiple myeloma. The CDR3 region has the DNA TGCGCCAGCAGCTTGCTGTCTAGCGGGCCGTCCGAGCAGTACTTC. Translated: CASSLLSSGPSEQYF. Based on the CDR3 plus reference TRBV5-1 and TRBJ2-7, the full variable domain is KAGVTQTPRYLIKTRGQQVTLSCSPISGHRSVSWYQQTPGQGLQFLFEYFSETQRNKGNFPGRFSGRQFSNSRSEMNVSTLELGDSALYLCASSLLSSGPSEQYFGPGTRLTVT.